Described below is a single T cell receptor beta chain sequence and its context. Patients who underwent sequencing had shown CD8+CD57+ cell expansion by flow cytometry. This specimen comes from a study of CD8+CD57+ T cells in acquired aplastic anemia. Genomic DNA served as template for TCR beta VDJ and CDR3 profiling. One entry per CDR3 protein, called by TCRdb with MiXCR from the reads. The data hold roughly 250,000 distinct CDR3 sequences, with 65% to 90% observed a single time. The CDR3 is made up of 13 amino acids. Germline CDR1 and CDR2: SGDLS and YYNGEE. Trimming took 3 bases from V and 12 from J, leaving 18 bases between them.

J is TRBJ1-2 and V is TRBV9, with D unresolved. The receptor was isolated from a human donor with aplastic anemia. Material for sequencing was sorted CD4+, CD8+, or CD8+CD57+ T cells (not recorded which) from PBMCs. In DNA form, the CDR3 reads TGTGCCAGCAGCGCTGGACGACTGTGTGCAGACACCTTC. Protein product: CASSAGRLCADTF.